This T cell receptor (beta chain) appears in the sequencing data of a study of shared clonotypes between healthy human individuals. General study points: A few donors held about 4.6% of naive CD4 clonotypes in common. An expected dependence of interdonor clonotype sharing on sequencing depth was noted.

As regards this clone: No antigen is known for it.

Germline CDR1 reads SNHLY; CDR2 reads FYNNEI. The V end lost 6 bases, the J end lost 0 bases, and 12 bases lay between the germline ends. The CDR3 extends over 15 amino acids. Donors had no recently reported acute infections or vaccinations and were HIV-negative. Execution of the assay was at deep level. The protocol was immunoSEQ multiplex PCR, while the TCRdb copy is restricted to in-frame clones and leaves out a portion. The repertoire holds over 2 million clones, with roughly 92% as singletons. This TCR was sampled from a man aged 18 to 29 in good health. Some clones in this sample may be carry-over from other donors' samples. The chain couples TRBV2 to TRBJ1-5; D is unresolved. What was sequenced was naive CD4+ T cells from PBMCs. This sample's subset: CD45RA+ positively selected. CDR3: CASSAGPYSNQPQHF. The CDR3 region has the DNA TGTGCCAGCAGCGCCGGGCCCTATAGCAATCAGCCCCAGCATTTT.